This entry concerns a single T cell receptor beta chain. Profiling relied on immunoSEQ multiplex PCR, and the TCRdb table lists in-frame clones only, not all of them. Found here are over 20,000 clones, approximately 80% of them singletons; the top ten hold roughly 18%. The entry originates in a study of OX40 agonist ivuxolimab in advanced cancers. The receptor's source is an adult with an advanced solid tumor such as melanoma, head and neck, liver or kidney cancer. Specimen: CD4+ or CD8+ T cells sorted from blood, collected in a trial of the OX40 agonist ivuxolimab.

The CDR3 sequence: CASSASETQYF. The CDR3, as DNA: TGTGCCAGCAGCGCATCGGAGACCCAGTACTTC. The chain has TRBV7-9 and TRBJ2-5, with no clear D. This CDR3 has 11 amino acids. Looked up from germline, CDR1 is SEHNR and CDR2 is FQNEAQ (reference sequence). The V end lost 5 bases, the J end lost 5 bases, and 6 bases lay between the germline ends. Using reference TRBV7-9 and TRBJ2-5 for the parts outside the CDR3, the full variable domain is DTGVSQNPRHKITKRGQNVTFRCDPISEHNRLYWYRQTLGQGPEFLTYFQNEAQLEKSRLLSDRFSAERPKGSFSTLEIQRTEQGDSAMYLCASSASETQYFGPGTRLLVL.